This passage covers 32 T cell receptor beta chains from one sample sequenced in a study of blood T cell repertoires in COVID-19. TCRdb keeps only in-frame clones here, not all; method: immunoSEQ multiplex PCR. The data show about 370,000 clones, with 85% to 90% seen just once and 0.9% to 1.1% held by the top ten. The specimen sequenced was PBMCs or T cells enriched from blood (not recorded which). All receptors come from a man aged 18 to 29 who had recovered from COVID-19.

The chain links TRBV19 to TRBJ2-1; 7 bases align to TRBD1. CDR3 length: 15 amino acids. J gave up 6 bases and V 2 bases, and 7 bases lay outside the gene matches. The germline gives CDR1 LNHDA, CDR2 SQIVND (reference sequence). In nucleotides, the CDR3 is TGTGCCAGTAGTATAAAAGGGACAGCGGCCAATGAGCAGTTCTTC. It specifies CASSIKGTAANEQFF.

This clone occurred once. The rearrangement links TRBV19 to TRBJ1-1; 8 bases agree with TRBD1. The CDR3 contains 12 residues. Germline V gene sequence: CDR1 LNHDA, CDR2 SQIVND (reference sequence). V lost 9 bases and J lost 3; bases outside the gene matches: 3. For the CDR3, the DNA is TGTGCCAGCAGGGACAGGTACACTGAAGCTTTCTTT. Amino acid sequence: CASRDRYTEAFF.

This clone was found once. The V call is TRBV2, the J call TRBJ1-2; TRBD1 aligns across 7 bases. CDR3 length equals 15 residues. CDR1 SNHLY and CDR2 FYNNEI come from the germline V gene. V shed 5 bases, J shed 4 bases, and the junction held 10 bases outside the gene matches. The CDR3 reads CASSRGTVQIYGYTF. The DNA of the CDR3 is TGTGCCAGCAGTCGGGGGACAGTACAGATCTATGGCTACACCTTC.

V usage is TRBV28 and J usage is TRBJ1-2; 7 bases align to TRBD1. The CDR3 has 13 amino acids. With V trimmed by 5 bases and J by 5 bases, 5 bases remained unmatched. Per germline, CDR1 MDHEN and CDR2 SYDVKM. The CDR3: CASSQPGGYGYTF. The DNA for the CDR3 is TGTGCCAGCAGTCAACCAGGGGGTTATGGCTACACCTTC.

This chain joins TRBV3-1 (or the pseudogene TRBV3-2) and TRBJ2-7, with a tentative D call TRBD2 (6 bases). The V end lost 4 bases, the J end lost 1 base, and 11 bases lay between the germline ends. CDR1 and CDR2 from the germline V gene are LGHDT and YNNKEL (reference sequence). CDR3 size: 14 residues. CDR3 loop: CASSPGSGSYEQYF. In DNA form, the CDR3 reads TGTGCCAGCAGCCCAGGTAGCGGATCCTACGAGCAGTACTTC.

This chain joins TRBV11-2 and TRBJ1-1, with D unclear. CDR1 SGHAT and CDR2 FQNNGV come from the germline V gene. Trimming removed 1 base at V and 4 bases at J, with 19 bases between. The CDR3 is 17 residues long. The CDR3 bases are TGTGCCAGCAGCTTAGGGTGGACGAGGAGACGGGGCACTGAAGCTTTCTTT. The encoded protein is CASSLGWTRRRGTEAFF.

V usage is TRBV3-1 (or the pseudogene TRBV3-2) and J usage is TRBJ2-5; unclear D gene. Germline CDR1 is LGHDT and CDR2 is YNNKEL (reference sequence). The CDR3 is made up of 14 amino acids. V was trimmed by 0 bases and J by 4 bases, leaving 9 bases between them. DNA for the CDR3: TGTGCCAGCAGCCAAGAGAGCCCCGTAGAGACCCAGTACTTC. Protein sequence: CASSQESPVETQYF.

V and J are TRBV4-3 and TRBJ2-7, with D possibly being TRBD1 (6 bases). Trimming cost V 1 base and J 7 bases, with 11 bases left between them. This CDR3 has 13 amino acids. CDR1 LGHNA and CDR2 YSLEER come from the germline V gene. The CDR3 sequence is CASSQVLRGEQYF. For the CDR3, the DNA is TGCGCCAGCAGCCAAGTTTTAAGGGGGGAGCAGTACTTC.

The chain employs TRBV28 and TRBJ1-2; D is ambiguous. V lost 4 bases to trimming and J lost 7 bases, with 7 bases between them. Germline loops: CDR1 MDHEN, CDR2 SYDVKM. This CDR3 has 11 residues. In nucleotides, the CDR3 is TGTGCCAGCAGTTCCTCCGGTGGCTACACCTTC. This gives the protein CASSSSGGYTF.

This chain uses TRBV12-3 or TRBV12-4 with TRBJ1-2; D perhaps matches TRBD1 (6 bases). V was shortened by 6 bases and J by 8 bases, with 13 bases between the two germline ends. The CDR3 is made up of 12 amino acids. The CDR3 DNA is TGTGCCAGCAGGAATCAGGGGAAGGGCTACACCTTC. This sequence encodes CASRNQGKGYTF.

The chain joins TRBV18 to TRBJ2-1; D is possibly TRBD2 (6 bases). This CDR3 region has 16 residues. CDR1 is KGHSH and CDR2 is LQKENI in the germline V gene. V was trimmed by 2 bases and J by 10 bases, leaving 21 bases between them. The CDR3: CASSPGRIAAYGEQFF. For the CDR3, the DNA is TGTGCCAGCTCACCAGGAAGAATAGCGGCCTACGGGGAGCAGTTCTTC.

V gene TRBV2 combines with J gene TRBJ1-2, with TRBD1 matching over 8 bases. This CDR3 comprises 13 residues. CDR1 is SNHLY, CDR2 FYNNEI, per germline. With 7 bases clipped from V and 4 bases from J, the junction kept 5 bases outside the gene matches. The CDR3 sequence is CASTKDRVYGYTF. For the CDR3, the DNA is TGTGCCAGCACCAAGGACAGGGTCTATGGCTACACCTTC. The complete variable domain, with remaining parts taken from reference TRBV2 and TRBJ1-2, reads EPEVTQTPSHQVTQMGQEVILRCVPISNHLYFYWYRQILGQKVEFLVSFYNNEISEKSEIFDDQFSVERPDGSNFTLKIRSTKLEDSAMYFCASTKDRVYGYTFGSGTRLTVV.

The rearrangement links TRBV10-1 to TRBJ2-2; D is undetermined. V was trimmed by 4 bases and J by 4 bases, leaving 7 bases between them. Germline CDR1 WNHNN, CDR2 SYGVQD (reference sequence). The CDR3 length is 13 residues. Written as DNA, the CDR3 is TGCGCCAGCAGTGCCGCAGTCACCGGGGAGCTGTTTTTT. Translated, it gives CASSAAVTGELFF.

The V call is TRBV4-1, the J call TRBJ2-7; D is perhaps TRBD1 (5 bases). The CDR3 totals 16 residues. Looked up from germline, CDR1 is MGHRA and CDR2 is YSYEKL. With 1 base removed from V and 0 bases from J, the gap between germline ends came to 13 bases. In nucleotides, the CDR3 is TGCGCCAGCAGCCAAGCCCAGGGCCTTAGCTCCTACGAGCAGTACTTC. It yields the protein CASSQAQGLSSYEQYF.

The rearrangement uses TRBV9 and TRBJ2-2, with 8 bases that match TRBD1. There are 15 residues in the CDR3. Germline trimming cut 0 bases from V and 5 bases from J; bases unmatched to any gene: 3. The germline gives CDR1 SGDLS, CDR2 YYNGEE. The CDR3 nucleotides read TGTGCCAGCAGCGTAGCCCGGACAGGGACCGGGGAGCTGTTTTTT. Protein product: CASSVARTGTGELFF.

This clone was detected once. Here the CDR3 DNA reads TGTGCCAGCAGCCCGTTCCCCCCGACAGTTAACTATGGCTACACCTTC. Protein sequence: CASSPFPPTVNYGYTF. The chain recombines TRBV7-8 with TRBJ1-2; the D gene is possibly TRBD1 (5 bases). This CDR3 has 16 amino acids. V was cut by 5 bases and J by 1 base, with 17 bases left in between. Germline V gene data show CDR1 as SGHVS and CDR2 as FQNEAQ. Combining the CDR3 with reference TRBV7-8 and TRBJ1-2 gives the whole variable domain GAGVSQSPRYKVAKRGQDVALRCDPISGHVSLFWYQQALGQGPEFLTYFQNEAQLDKSGLPSDRFFAERPEGSVSTLKIQRTQQEDSAVYLCASSPFPPTVNYGYTFGSGTRLTVV.

The chain joins TRBV5-6 to TRBJ2-7, with D possibly matching TRBD1 (5 bases). Between the trimmed V and J ends, which lost 2 bases and 4 bases, there was a span of 7 bases. CDR1 and CDR2 (germline): SGHDT, YYEEEE. This CDR3 contains 12 residues. CDR3 loop: CASSLGEYEQYF. The DNA of the CDR3 is TGTGCCAGCAGCTTAGGGGAATACGAGCAGTACTTC.

This clone has only one observation. Distinct nucleotide sequences in the sample also encode this CDR3. The V gene is TRBV12-5, the J gene TRBJ2-7, with D maybe TRBD1 (5 bases). The germline gives CDR1 LGHNT, CDR2 FRNRAP. Trimming took 3 bases from V and 3 from J, leaving 9 bases between them. The CDR3 covers 13 residues. Written as DNA, the CDR3 is TGTGCTAGTGGTTTAGATAGGGGCTACGAGCAGTACTTC. This sequence encodes CASGLDRGYEQYF.

DNA for the CDR3: TGCAGTGCCCACAATAGCGGGGAACAGTTCTTC. Translating gives CSAHNSGEQFF. V gene TRBV20-1 combines with J gene TRBJ2-1, with 8 bases fitting TRBD2. The CDR3 sequence is 11 residues long. CDR1 is DFQATT, CDR2 SNEGSKA, per germline (reference sequence). V lost 6 bases, J lost 13 bases, and 8 bases stayed unmatched.

The chain employs TRBV7-3 and TRBJ2-7, with a weak D call TRBD1 (6 bases). Per germline, CDR1 SGHTA and CDR2 FQGTGA. V was cut by 5 bases and J by 1 base, with 12 bases left in between. The CDR3 consists of 14 residues. The CDR3 loop reads CASSLFRGSYEQYF. DNA for the CDR3: TGTGCCAGCAGCCTGTTTAGGGGGTCCTACGAGCAGTACTTC.

The chain joins TRBV28 to TRBJ1-3; D gene ambiguous. This CDR3 spans 14 amino acids. Trimming cost V 4 bases and J 4 bases, with 11 bases left between them. Germline V gene sequence: CDR1 MDHEN, CDR2 SYDVKM. In nucleotides, the CDR3 is TGTGCCAGCAGTTCTCCCCTCGGGGGAAACACCATATATTTT. As protein: CASSSPLGGNTIYF.

The chain couples TRBV18 to TRBJ2-7, with TRBD2 matching over 9 bases. Germline CDR1 KGHSH, CDR2 LQKENI. With 2 bases clipped from V and 3 bases from J, the junction kept 11 bases outside the gene matches. This CDR3 comprises 17 residues. CDR3 amino acids: CASSPAASGINSYEQYF. The DNA of the CDR3 is TGTGCCAGCTCACCAGCCGCTAGCGGGATAAACAGCTACGAGCAGTACTTC.

The chain is built from TRBV30 and TRBJ2-2; TRBD1 is a possible D gene (5 bases). This CDR3 contains 13 residues. CDR1 GTSNPN and CDR2 SVGIG come from the germline V gene (reference sequence). Trimming left V 7 bases short and J 5 bases short, with 14 bases between. CDR3 residues: CAFLLRQTGELFF. In DNA, the CDR3 is TGTGCCTTCCTCCTGCGACAGACCGGGGAGCTGTTTTTT.

The sample holds one count of this clone. The chain recombines TRBV5-1 with TRBJ1-2; D is undetermined. The germline gives CDR1 SGHRS, CDR2 YFSETQ. Trimming took 5 bases from V and 3 from J, leaving 17 bases between them. CDR3 length: 15 amino acids. This CDR3 reads CASSVGRSGDYGYTF. The CDR3 DNA follows: TGCGCCAGCAGTGTGGGAAGGAGCGGGGACTATGGCTACACCTTC.

The rearrangement links TRBV2 to TRBJ2-3; a possible D gene is TRBD2 (5 bases). Germline CDR1 is SNHLY and CDR2 is FYNNEI. V was trimmed by 11 bases and J by 14 bases, leaving 20 bases between them. There are 11 residues in the CDR3. The CDR3: CASVGNSGWYF. The CDR3 DNA reads as TGTGCCTCCGTCGGGAACTCCGGGTGGTATTTT.

The chain combines TRBV6-5 with TRBJ1-2; D is possibly TRBD1 (6 bases). Germline V gene data show CDR1 as MNHEY and CDR2 as SVGAGI. V lost 6 bases and J 0 bases, leaving 11 bases between the germline ends. CDR3 size: 14 residues. The CDR3 DNA follows: TGTGCCAGCAGACGGGACACCGCTAACTATGGCTACACCTTC. Amino acid sequence: CASRRDTANYGYTF.

This clone is a singleton in its sample. V and J are TRBV4-3 and TRBJ1-2, with a tentative D call TRBD1 (5 bases). V was pared by 0 bases and J by 2 bases, with 10 bases between. Per the germline V gene, CDR1 is LGHNA and CDR2 is YSLEER. This CDR3 comprises 15 residues. The CDR3 sequence: CASSQETVRNYGYTF. The CDR3 region has the DNA TGCGCCAGCAGCCAAGAGACAGTTAGAAACTATGGCTACACCTTC.

The chain combines TRBV7-8 with TRBJ1-3; D not certain. Germline V lookup: CDR1 SGHVS, CDR2 FQNEAQ. V lost 2 bases and J lost 0, with 14 bases in between. The CDR3 is 17 amino acids. The CDR3 DNA is TGTGCCAGCAGCTTACTTAGCGCAGCAGGCTCTGGAAACACCATATATTTT. Translating gives CASSLLSAAGSGNTIYF.

The chain employs TRBV7-2 and TRBJ2-3; maybe TRBD2 (7 bases). V gave up 4 bases and J gave up 3 bases, with 14 bases separating them. CDR1 SGHTA and CDR2 FQGNSA come from the germline V gene. The CDR3 runs 15 residues. CDR3 nucleotides: TGTGCCAGCAGCTGGCGGGGAGGGGGGACAGATACGCAGTATTTT. Protein product: CASSWRGGGTDTQYF.

The chain joins TRBV27 to TRBJ1-5; D uncertain. V was clipped by 2 bases and J by 6 bases, with 8 bases between them. The CDR3 is 13 residues long. Germline V gene data show CDR1 as MNHEY and CDR2 as SMNVEV (reference sequence). CDR3 in DNA: TGTGCCAGCAGTTTACTACCCGCTCAGCCCCAGCATTTT. Translating it yields CASSLLPAQPQHF.

The CDR3 region has the DNA TGTGCCAGCAGTGCACAGGGTACTAATGAAAAACTGTTTTTT. It yields the protein CASSAQGTNEKLFF. The chain employs TRBV27 and TRBJ1-4; perhaps TRBD1 as D (6 bases). CDR3 length: 14 amino acids. Germline loops: CDR1 MNHEY, CDR2 SMNVEV (reference sequence). Deletions cut 5 bases from V and 2 bases from J, with 9 bases between.

CDR3 DNA: TGCGCCAGCAGACCGGGACAGGGGAACACCGGGGAGCTGTTTTTT. Amino acid sequence: CASRPGQGNTGELFF. The chain has TRBV10-1 and TRBJ2-2; TRBD1 matches at 9 bases. Germline CDR1 is WNHNN and CDR2 is SYGVQD (reference sequence). The CDR3 has 15 amino acids. After removal of 6 bases from V and 1 base from J, the junction contained 3 bases not matched to a gene.